This T cell receptor beta chain was identified during a study of cytomegalovirus exposure and HLA in healthy donors (dated by TCRdb to the late 2010s). The study in broad terms: In an earlier analysis of 450 to 750 of the donors, about 270 Gb of sequence data and 90 million to 130 million unique TCR beta sequences from roughly 200 million T cells were reported. Around 330 gigabases of sequencing data and around 88 million unique TCR sequences made up an early release that covered 640 HLA-typed donors. The genetic ancestry cluster associated with self-reported Caucasian donors included 81% of the approximately 430 genotyped donors. The study aimed to test whether cataloging public T cell receptors could reveal signatures of past pathogen exposure. Using immunosequencing, the study profiled T cell repertoires from 500 to 800 subjects and related those repertoires to cytomegalovirus serostatus. In addition to the first cohort of approximately 650 subjects, a separate validation cohort of approximately 130 different subjects was used. The study combined high-throughput TCR immunosequencing, statistical association of individual TCRs with disease status, and machine learning to predict cytomegalovirus infection status. A later analysis re-examined previously published TCR beta repertoires from more than 650 donors and added high-resolution HLA genotyping to investigate patterns of TCR occurrence. Rather than drawing on any new phenotypic data, the later analysis identified candidate immune exposures from TCR beta sequences and the way those sequences occurred across donors. In an earlier analysis of roughly 600 of the donors, high-throughput TCR beta sequencing was used to judge whether each TCR beta V gene segment behaved as functional or pseudogenic. Donor age, sex, ethnicity and CMV serostatus were compiled together with the repertoire data. Genome-wide SNP genotypes for about 55% of the 666 donors were used in a later genetic analysis, which treated that subset as a discovery cohort. All discovery cohort repertoires had been generated on a single sequencing platform. HLA typing included class I and class II loci at four-digit resolution. The number of typed donors differed by locus: 629-630 for A, B, C, DRB1 and DQB1; some 540 for DQA1; approximately 610 for DPA1; and about 450 for DPB1. A handful of DR-DQ haplotypes were handled as single units for association and clustering because linkage in the cohort was strong. Across some 400 genotyped donors of the cohort, an average of about 200,000 unique TCR beta nucleotide sequences per donor were sequenced, and roughly a sixth of those sequences were non-productive.

In the germline V gene, CDR1 corresponds to SNHLY and CDR2 to FYNNEI. From cysteine to phenylalanine, the CDR3 is 14 amino acids long. The sequence is cut down to CDR3 DNA, 42 bases in frame from base 1. The germline V end is reduced by 4 bases and the J end by 10 bases; junction bases left unmatched: 12. The cohort was made up of 500 to 850 healthy bone marrow donors. Cohort members were all nominally healthy when sampled, although unrecorded immune exposures were likely present. The donor was CMV seropositive and was included in the group of almost 300 seropositive cohort members. A peripheral blood sample was collected from each donor, and TCR beta sequencing was performed on peripheral blood mononuclear cells. Genomic DNA was extracted from the blood cell samples with the Qiagen DNeasy Blood Extraction Kit. To note about this clone: Its antigen remains unidentified. Within one base of it there is no much larger clone, and no base qualities were kept.

Beyond this particular receptor, the publication reports: V-gene and J-gene trimming of TCR beta chains was associated with a missense DCLRE1C variant in a later genetic analysis, and the association was replicated in an independent cohort. An earlier analysis of approximately 540 of the donors showed that most TCR beta V segments appeared in productive rearrangements either about 87% or about 30% of the time, which broadly matched IMGT annotations. At a false discovery rate of 0.05, a later analysis linked some 18,000 TCR beta sequences to specific HLA alleles. Immune exposure information for the cohort was limited to CMV serostatus. Because the 87-base-pair reads could not distinguish some IMGT-functional V segments, including TRBV6-2 and TRBV6-3, those segments were excluded. The earlier analysis of a few hundred of the donors excluded 15 to 20 rarely observed V segments, including chromosome 9 orphons, because counts were too low. A later genetic analysis reported fewer N-insertions in productive TCRs among donors in an Asian-associated ancestry cluster than the roughly 620-donor mean. A cluster of highly shared sequence variants was judged likely to represent a technical artifact of the sequencing pipeline. In a later analysis, HLA-associated TCR beta chains were found to be more clonally expanded and to have lower generation probabilities than equally common non-associated chains. The classifier was reported to diagnose cytomegalovirus status with high specificity and sensitivity in both the original and validation cohorts. According to a later analysis, most CMV-associated TCR beta chains appeared to be HLA-restricted, and the HLA associations seemed to be driven largely by CMV exposure. When HLA alleles, especially DR and DQ, strongly co-occurred, TCR associations were difficult to assign to individual alleles. Because HLA typing was unavailable for some donors at each locus, only the typed subset was used in association tests. A further reported finding was that TCR beta sequences accurately predicted the HLA-A and HLA-B alleles for most subjects in the first cohort. Correlated functional status among segregating V segments might reflect linkage disequilibrium, but an unknown experimental factor could not be ruled out. The authors suggested that the approach could potentially be extended to other disease states and immunological phenotypes. Only TCR beta chains were sequenced in this cohort, and the absence of alpha or paired-chain data limited detectable features. The study gave a list of some 150 TCR beta chains associated with cytomegalovirus. Roughly uniform sequencing depth across donors was assumed in presence/absence analyses, although this assumption may not hold. In a later analysis, several top co-occurrence clusters were reported to appear linked to parvovirus B19, influenza, CMV and Epstein-Barr virus. While some public TCRs were present in many individuals, most TCR sequences turned up only very rarely across donors. A later analysis found that TCR association rates varied across HLA loci, with DRB1 alleles showing the most associated TCRs and HLA-C alleles the fewest. In vitro tests confirmed that a few of the cytomegalovirus-associated TCR beta chains recognize cytomegalovirus antigens.

Library prep was done by the immunoSEQ multiplex PCR assay. For the multiplex PCR, a mixture combining 60 forward primers for TCR Vbeta segments and 13 reverse primers for TCR Jbeta segments was used. Amplification of the CDR3 region of rearranged TCR beta genes was performed with a multiplex PCR assay on genomic DNA. The Illumina HiSeq System was used to sequence the amplified TCR beta libraries as 87-base-pair reads. The source study handled its data this way. A later analysis tallied tens of millions of unique TCR beta chains across the 610 or so repertoires, and about 10 million of those chains were shared by two or more donors. To remove PCR and sequencing errors, raw reads were error-corrected and collapsed into unique sequences using a nearest-neighbor algorithm that merged closely related sequences. V, D and J gene segments were assigned by aligning CDR3 sequences to IMGT reference sequences. Each retained sequence needed at least a six-nucleotide match to both a V gene segment and a J gene segment. Rearrangements were classified as productive when the CDR3 lacked stop codons and remained in frame with V and J, and all other rearrangements were classified as non-productive. CDR3 was defined according to IMGT convention as the region running from the second conserved V-encoded cysteine to the conserved J-encoded phenylalanine. The earlier analysis of some 540 of the donors excluded any sequence lacking an unambiguous match to a single V gene segment. An earlier analysis of 587 of the donors called V segments functional above 56.7% productive rearrangements and segregating when the between-donor standard deviation exceeded 5%. To diagnose cytomegalovirus status from the catalog of TCR beta chain sequences, a statistical classification framework was built. In a later analysis, TCR nucleotide sequences were compared against IMGT/GENE-DB human TR gene sequences so that V and J genes could be assigned. A later analysis assigned CDR3 sequences and most-parsimonious VDJ recombination scenarios with the TCRdist pipeline. In a later analysis, each TCR beta chain was defined by its CDR3 amino acid sequence together with its V-gene family, and reads lacking a unique V-gene family were excluded. As a way to deal with suspected cross-contamination and a sequencing artifact, a later analysis dropped roughly 620 nucleotide sequences that were highly shared and had low generation probability. In a later analysis, a clonal expansion index for each public chain was calculated from normalized within-repertoire ranks of inferred template counts. In a later analysis, generation probabilities were computed with a VDJ recombination model fitted to out-of-frame rearrangements, and the resulting probabilities were checked against IGoR. A later analysis scored TCR-TCR, TCR-HLA and TCR-CMV co-occurrence with hypergeometric tests, applying a repertoire-size bias correction to TCR pairs. A later analysis estimated false discovery rates by permuting HLA or CMV assignments 20 times. In a later analysis, co-occurring TCRs were grouped with DBSCAN, and TCRdist sequence similarity was added when clustering was performed within HLA-allele-positive subsets. For co-occurrence clustering, repertoires with fewer than 30,000 or more than 120,000 public chains were excluded, along with roughly 5 repertoires with anomalous nucleotide sharing. This immuneACCESS table, as held by TCRdb, lists in-frame sequences with V and J called but not all clones. Of the missing ones, under half trace to an unresolved V gene in checked studies; the others have no known cause. The DNA gave D and trimming, while V, J and clone size come from that table. This sample comprises approximately 160,000 clones, 78% of them detected only once. The biggest ten clones account for roughly 6.4% of the sample.

The V and J segments used are TRBV2 and TRBJ1-2; 7 central bases correspond to TRBD1. The sequencing input was PBMCs. This clonotype originated in a woman in her thirties or forties in good health and CMV-seropositive. The CDR3 here reads CASSASLDRLAYTF. The nucleotide sequence is TGTGCCAGCAGTGCCTCCTTGGACAGGTTAGCCTACACCTTC.